These 27 T cell receptor beta chains originate from one sample sequenced in a study of T cell responses to AZD1222 COVID-19 vaccine. Sequencing was performed with immunoSEQ multiplex PCR; in TCRdb, only in-frame clones are kept and a portion is missing. In the table there are under 200,000 clones, 94% of which are singletons. Sequences were derived from peripheral blood, sampled on day 0 of AZD1222 vaccination. The receptors shown here come from an adult in good health.

This clone was recorded once. The gene calls are TRBV27 and TRBJ1-1; D gene uncertain. The CDR3 contains 13 residues. Trimming removed 5 bases from V and 3 bases from J, with 10 bases in between. Germline V lookup: CDR1 MNHEY, CDR2 SMNVEV (reference sequence). The chain's CDR3 is CASSIDRDTEAFF. The CDR3 DNA reads TGTGCCAGCAGTATAGACCGGGACACTGAAGCTTTCTTT.

This clone turned up a few times. The CDR3 DNA reads as TGTGCCAGCAGCTTTGATCTGCAGGGGGCTTACGAGCAGTACTTC. It encodes CASSFDLQGAYEQYF. The J gene is TRBJ2-7, the V gene TRBV5-4; 8 bases align to TRBD1. V shed 2 bases and J 4 bases; nucleotides not matched to a gene: 8. Germline CDR1 and CDR2: SGHNT and YYREEE (reference sequence). The CDR3 extends over 15 amino acids.

CDR3 loop: CSASRRWGTTEAFF. CDR3 nucleotides: TGCAGTGCTAGTAGAAGGTGGGGGACCACTGAAGCTTTCTTT. The V gene is TRBV20-1, the J gene TRBJ1-1; D is perhaps TRBD1 (5 bases). The CDR3 is 14 amino acids. The germline V and J ends were trimmed by 3 bases and 4 bases, with 15 bases remaining between them. Germline-derived CDR1 and CDR2 are DFQATT and SNEGSKA (reference sequence).

A note on this clone: Other DNA sequences within the sample encode an identical CDR3. The chain is built from TRBV19 and TRBJ1-1, with D possibly TRBD1 on 5 matching bases. Germline V CDR1 and CDR2: LNHDA, SQIVND (reference sequence). This CDR3 comprises 14 residues. V lost 3 bases and J lost 0, with 8 bases in between. The CDR3 DNA reads TGTGCCAGTAGTATGGGGGGGTTGAACACTGAAGCTTTCTTT. Translating it yields CASSMGGLNTEAFF.

This chain uses TRBV19 with TRBJ1-5; D not resolved. Trimming removed 9 bases at V and 4 bases at J, with 13 bases between. Germline CDR1 LNHDA, CDR2 SQIVND (reference sequence). The CDR3 has 13 amino acids. CDR3 in DNA: TGTGCCAGCTCCGGGAAGACAAATCAGCCCCAGCATTTT. Protein sequence: CASSGKTNQPQHF.

V gene TRBV24-1 combines with J gene TRBJ1-1; TRBD1 agrees at 8 bases. Germline assignment: CDR1 KGHDR and CDR2 SFDVKD. This CDR3 is 12 amino acids long. The V gene end was trimmed by 10 bases and the J gene end by 6 bases; junction bases not matched to a gene: 6. The CDR3 loop reads CATRDRRSEAFF. CDR3 nucleotides: TGTGCCACAAGGGACAGGCGATCTGAAGCTTTCTTT.

With respect to this clone: The same CDR3 can be traced to other DNA sequences in this sample. The chain employs TRBV6-5 and TRBJ1-2; 9 bases map to TRBD1. Trimming at V came to 5 bases and at J to 2 bases, leaving 3 bases not matched to a gene. Germline V CDR1 and CDR2: MNHEY, SVGAGI. There are 14 residues in the CDR3. CDR3: CASSPGQGNYGYTF. The CDR3 DNA follows: TGTGCCAGCAGTCCGGGACAGGGCAACTATGGCTACACCTTC.

V and J are TRBV4-2 and TRBJ2-2; TRBD2 aligns across 8 bases. Germline V gene sequence: CDR1 LGHNA, CDR2 YNFKEQ. V was pared by 5 bases and J by 5 bases, with 10 bases of the junction left unmatched. This CDR3 is built from 16 residues. DNA of the CDR3: TGTGCCAGCAGCTCAGTAGCGGGATTGTGGACCGGGGAGCTGTTTTTT. Translated, it gives CASSSVAGLWTGELFF.

CDR3: CASGQDNEQFF. For the CDR3, the DNA is TGTGCCAGCGGACAGGACAATGAGCAGTTCTTC. V and J are TRBV2 and TRBJ2-1; 7 nucleotides agree with TRBD1. This CDR3 has 11 amino acids. Germline CDR1 is SNHLY and CDR2 is FYNNEI. With V trimmed by 8 bases and J by 5 bases, 0 bases remained unmatched.

The chain uses TRBV11-2 and TRBJ1-1; D is unresolved. Trimming pared 5 bases from V and 3 bases from J, leaving 13 bases between. The length of the CDR3 is 14 residues. In germline, CDR1 is SGHAT, CDR2 FQNNGV. The CDR3 protein is CASSAQLKDTEAFF. CDR3 DNA sequence: TGTGCCAGCAGCGCGCAACTAAAAGACACTGAAGCTTTCTTT. Full variable domain (remainder filled in from reference TRBV11-2 and TRBJ1-1): EAGVAQSPRYKIIEKRQSVAFWCNPISGHATLYWYQQILGQGPKLLIQFQNNGVVDDSQLPKDRFSAERLKGVDSTLKIQPAKLEDSAVYLCASSAQLKDTEAFFGQGTRLTVV.

This rearrangement joins TRBV4-1 to TRBJ1-1; D ambiguous. V shed 2 bases and J shed 8 bases, with 12 bases lying between them. The CDR3 sequence is 13 residues long. Germline V lookup: CDR1 MGHRA, CDR2 YSYEKL. CDR3 bases: TGCGCCAGCAGCCAAAAGGGCGGCGTGGAAGCTTTCTTT. Translation gives CASSQKGGVEAFF.

The rearrangement uses TRBV7-2 and TRBJ1-2; D is unresolved. The CDR3 is 11 amino acids. The ends were cut back, 4 bases at V and 7 bases at J, with 7 bases in the middle. The germline V gene has CDR1 SGHTA and CDR2 FQGNSA. CDR3 protein: CASSWRGGYTF. CDR3 nucleotide sequence: TGTGCCAGCAGCTGGAGAGGTGGCTACACCTTC.

The chain recombines TRBV5-1 with TRBJ2-1; tentative D call: TRBD1 (5 bases). The CDR3 contains 15 residues. CDR1 and CDR2 (germline): SGHRS, YFSETQ. V was clipped by 2 bases and J by 5 bases, with 14 bases between them. The CDR3 nucleotides are TGCGCCAGCAGCTTAAGACAGTCTGGGGACAATGAGCAGTTCTTC. Translation: CASSLRQSGDNEQFF. The full variable domain, with the rest looked up from reference TRBV5-1 and TRBJ2-1, is KAGVTQTPRYLIKTRGQQVTLSCSPISGHRSVSWYQQTPGQGLQFLFEYFSETQRNKGNFPGRFSGRQFSNSRSEMNVSTLELGDSALYLCASSLRQSGDNEQFFGPGTRLTVL.

The CDR3 loop reads CASSFRGLSNQPQHF. In DNA form, the CDR3 reads TGTGCCAGCAGTTTTAGGGGGCTAAGCAATCAGCCCCAGCATTTT. The chain carries TRBV28 and TRBJ1-5, with TRBD1 identical over 7 bases. With 3 bases clipped from V and 1 base from J, the junction kept 3 bases outside the gene matches. The germline CDR1 and CDR2 sequences are MDHEN and SYDVKM. The CDR3 runs to 15 residues.

The rearrangement uses TRBV28 and TRBJ2-7, with 8 bases that match TRBD2. Germline CDR1 reads MDHEN; CDR2 reads SYDVKM. The CDR3 extends over 15 amino acids. J lost 0 bases, V lost 3 bases, and 4 bases had no gene match. The CDR3 here is CASSFTLAGSYEQYF. The DNA for the CDR3 is TGTGCCAGCAGTTTTACGCTAGCGGGCTCCTACGAGCAGTACTTC.

This clone was detected only once. The chain employs TRBV27 and TRBJ2-2; no definite D call. With 2 bases removed from V and 4 bases from J, the gap between germline ends came to 5 bases. This CDR3 has 13 amino acids. Germline V gene lookup returns CDR1 MNHEY and CDR2 SMNVEV (reference sequence). In DNA form, the CDR3 reads TGTGCCAGCAGTTTAAGGTCCACCGGGGAGCTGTTTTTT. Residues: CASSLRSTGELFF.

This clone was seen a handful of times. The chain joins TRBV18 to TRBJ1-1; D is unresolved. The CDR3 sequence is 13 residues long. CDR1 and CDR2 from the germline V gene are KGHSH and LQKENI. The V end was cut by 3 bases, the J end by 1 base, with 6 bases between. Written as DNA, the CDR3 is TGTGCCAGCTCACCGGTTGAGAACACTGAAGCTTTCTTT. It yields the protein CASSPVENTEAFF.

This chain uses TRBV28 with TRBJ1-5; tentatively, D is TRBD1 (5 bases). The CDR3 spans 17 residues. Germline V gene data show CDR1 as MDHEN and CDR2 as SYDVKM. The V and J ends lost 3 bases and 0 bases respectively, with 15 bases between them. CDR3 loop: CASSLASGSYSNQPQHF. In nucleotides, the CDR3 is TGTGCCAGCAGTTTGGCCTCAGGGAGTTATAGCAATCAGCCCCAGCATTTT.

The chain links TRBV24-1 to TRBJ2-5; TRBD2 aligns across 9 bases. CDR1 is KGHDR, CDR2 SFDVKD, per germline. CDR3 length: 16 amino acids. Unmatched junction bases numbered 10, after V lost 5 bases and J lost 4 bases. The CDR3 here is CATSGRRAGGRETQYF. Written as DNA, the CDR3 is TGTGCCACCAGTGGCCGGCGAGCGGGAGGTCGAGAGACCCAGTACTTC.

This chain joins TRBV6-5 and TRBJ2-7; weak D call: TRBD2 (6 bases). Trimming removed 6 bases at V and 0 bases at J, with 12 bases between. The CDR3 extends over 14 amino acids. Per germline, CDR1 MNHEY and CDR2 SVGAGI. CDR3 sequence: CASSLGGSSYEQYF. CDR3 in DNA: TGTGCCAGCAGCCTCGGGGGTAGCTCCTACGAGCAGTACTTC.

The chain recombines TRBV5-1 with TRBJ1-4; 7 nucleotides line up with TRBD1. This CDR3 comprises 16 residues. The germline CDR1 and CDR2 sequences are SGHRS and YFSETQ. The trim removed 4 bases at V and 2 bases at J, leaving 8 bases unmatched. As DNA, the CDR3 is TGCGCCAGCAGCCTACAGGGGCAAGGGACTAATGAAAAACTGTTTTTT. It specifies CASSLQGQGTNEKLFF.

This chain joins TRBV6-4 and TRBJ2-1; 10 bases fit TRBD1. The V segment lost 4 bases and the J segment 8 bases; nucleotides outside the gene matches: 11. In germline, CDR1 is MRHNA, CDR2 SNTAGT. CDR3 length equals 16 residues. The CDR3 reads CASSGSAGQGGDEQFF. The DNA for the CDR3 is TGTGCCAGCAGTGGAAGCGCAGGACAGGGGGGCGATGAGCAGTTCTTC.

This chain connects TRBV7-3 to TRBJ2-5; possible D gene TRBD1, 6 bases. The CDR3 runs 14 residues. The V gene lost 5 bases and the J gene lost 5 bases, with 15 bases spanning the gap. Germline V gene sequence: CDR1 SGHTA, CDR2 FQGTGA. CDR3 DNA: TGTGCCAGCAGCAATCGGACAGTACCCGAGACCCAGTACTTC. Residues: CASSNRTVPETQYF.

The chain recombines TRBV4-2 with TRBJ1-5; D gene unclear. This CDR3 has 15 residues. Germline CDR1 LGHNA, CDR2 YNFKEQ. V lost 7 bases and J lost 3, with 16 bases in between. The CDR3 nucleotides read TGTGCCAGCACCAACGGTGGCAGGCCCAATCAGCCCCAGCATTTT. Translating it yields CASTNGGRPNQPQHF.

This clone was counted only a few times. The chain combines TRBV20-1 with TRBJ1-2, with D perhaps matching TRBD1 (5 bases). The CDR3 length is 12 residues. V lost 3 bases to trimming and J lost 3 bases, with 8 bases between them. CDR1 is DFQATT and CDR2 is SNEGSKA in the germline V gene (reference sequence). CDR3: CSASVRDYGYTF. CDR3 nucleotide sequence: TGCAGTGCTAGTGTCAGGGACTATGGCTACACCTTC.

The chain uses TRBV18 and TRBJ1-2; D may be TRBD1 (6 bases). Trimming took off 2 bases at V and 2 bases at J, with 6 bases between the two ends. The CDR3 runs to 13 residues. The germline V gene encodes CDR1 KGHSH and CDR2 LQKENI. CDR3 loop: CASSPRGNYGYTF. The DNA for the CDR3 is TGTGCCAGCTCACCAAGGGGGAACTATGGCTACACCTTC.

The genes are TRBV5-4 and TRBJ1-4; the D gene is possibly TRBD1 (6 bases). The CDR3 spans 15 residues. V lost 4 bases and J 3 bases, leaving 13 bases between the germline ends. Germline assignment: CDR1 SGHNT and CDR2 YYREEE (reference sequence). In nucleotides, the CDR3 is TGTGCCAGCAGCCCCACAGGGAAGGCTAATGAAAAACTGTTTTTT. Amino acids: CASSPTGKANEKLFF.